This entry is about one T cell receptor beta chain. The target antigen is unknown. This sample is part of a study of cytomegalovirus exposure and HLA in healthy donors. V lost 0 bases to trimming and J lost 1 base, with 10 bases between them. Germline V gene sequence: CDR1 GTSNPN, CDR2 SVGIG (reference sequence). The CDR3 loop spans 15 amino acids. Broader study findings: Among TCR sequences, most were rare, though some public TCRs appeared in many donors. A list of 164 TCR beta chains associated with cytomegalovirus was given. The classifier reportedly diagnosed cytomegalovirus status with high sensitivity and specificity.

The study drew the donors from its approximately 110-subject validation cohort, separate from the roughly 700-subject first cohort. TCRdb's copy holds only in-frame clones and misses some; the assay was immunoSEQ multiplex PCR. The table lists some 320,000 clones, roughly 87% of them singletons. The receptor comes from a woman in her 30s in good health and CMV-seropositive. The V call is TRBV30, the J call TRBJ2-1, with D tentatively TRBD1 or TRBD2 (5 bases each). The sequencing sample was made of PBMCs. The CDR3 loop is CAWSVGRLSYNEQFF. In DNA, the CDR3 is TGTGCCTGGAGTGTGGGACGCCTTTCCTACAATGAGCAGTTCTTC.